Shown below are 32 T cell receptor beta chains from a single sample sequenced in a study of blood T cell repertoires in COVID-19. This table comes from immunoSEQ multiplex PCR, and its TCRdb copy is limited to in-frame clones, with some not included. The sample contains about 70,000 clones, approximately 86% of which appear only once. Specimen: peripheral blood. Receptors originate from an older man with active COVID-19.

The chain couples TRBV7-9 to TRBJ2-1; possibly TRBD2 for D (6 bases). CDR3 length equals 15 residues. V lost 5 bases and J 5 bases, leaving 16 bases between the germline ends. Looked up from germline, CDR1 is SEHNR and CDR2 is FQNEAQ (reference sequence). The CDR3 DNA sequence: TGTGCCAGCAGCCCACCGTGGGGACTCAACAATGAGCAGTTCTTC. It codes for CASSPPWGLNNEQFF.

The genes are TRBV18 and TRBJ2-5, with D maybe TRBD1 (7 bases). CDR1 is KGHSH, CDR2 LQKENI, per germline. This CDR3 is 13 amino acids long. The ends were cut back, 6 bases at V and 7 bases at J, with 15 bases in the middle. The CDR3: CASSHPQGGTQYF. The CDR3 DNA sequence: TGTGCCAGCTCCCACCCGCAGGGGGGGACCCAGTACTTC.

This sequence joins TRBV10-3 and TRBJ2-7, with 11 bases lining up with TRBD1. The CDR3 totals 14 residues. CDR1 is ENHRY and CDR2 is SYGVKD in the germline V gene. V shed 4 bases and J 5 bases; nucleotides not matched to a gene: 4. The CDR3, as DNA: TGTGCCATCAGTGGGACAGGGGGCGGGGACGAGCAGTACTTC. It yields the protein CAISGTGGGDEQYF.

This CDR3 is CASPLGGTSASYEQYF. The CDR3 bases are TGTGCCAGCCCCCTCGGGGGAACTAGCGCTTCCTACGAGCAGTACTTC. This chain connects TRBV28 to TRBJ2-7; 7 positions agree with TRBD2. The CDR3 is 16 residues long. J gave up 1 base and V 8 bases, and 14 bases lay outside the gene matches. Germline assignment: CDR1 MDHEN and CDR2 SYDVKM.

V and J are TRBV7-8 and TRBJ1-1; tentatively, D is TRBD1 (5 bases). The CDR3 covers 15 residues. V was cut by 1 base and J by 4 bases, with 13 bases left in between. Germline loops: CDR1 SGHVS, CDR2 FQNEAQ. CDR3 coding DNA: TGTGCCAGCAGCTTAGGGCAGGGAGGCGGCACTGAAGCTTTCTTT. Protein sequence: CASSLGQGGGTEAFF.

This clone was counted a few times. The chain recombines TRBV29-1 with TRBJ2-5; TRBD2 agrees at 9 bases. V lost 8 bases to trimming and J lost 5 bases; unmatched junction nucleotides: 12. CDR1 is SQVTM, CDR2 ANQGSEA, per germline. This CDR3 is built from 14 residues. DNA for the CDR3: TGCAGCCTCCCGTTAGCGGGAGTTGGGGAGACCCAGTACTTC. This codes for CSLPLAGVGETQYF.

This clone was found once. The chain recombines TRBV19 with TRBJ2-2, with a tentative D call TRBD2 (5 bases). This CDR3 contains 16 residues. V shed 3 bases and J shed 0 bases, with 11 bases lying between them. The germline V gene encodes CDR1 LNHDA and CDR2 SQIVND (reference sequence). CDR3 in amino acids: CASSIRRAPNTGELFF. The CDR3 region has the DNA TGTGCCAGTAGTATTCGGCGGGCACCGAACACCGGGGAGCTGTTTTTT.

This clone has only one observation. The V call is TRBV21-1, the J call TRBJ2-5; TRBD1 is the table's D call, not checked against the DNA. TRBV21-1 is a known pseudogene. CDR3 length equals 14 residues. The CDR3 DNA sequence: TGTGCCAGCAGCCCCCCGGACAGGGGAGAGACCCAGTACTTC. This gives the protein CASSPPDRGETQYF.

The genes are TRBV7-3 and TRBJ2-1; 9 bases agree with TRBD2. There are 15 residues in the CDR3. J lost 2 bases, V lost 5 bases, and 4 bases had no gene match. The germline V gene encodes CDR1 SGHTA and CDR2 FQGTGA. CDR3: CASSLTSGPYNEQFF. The CDR3 DNA sequence: TGTGCCAGCAGCCTCACTAGCGGGCCCTACAATGAGCAGTTCTTC.

The chain joins TRBV6-5 to TRBJ1-4; D is possibly TRBD1 (6 bases). In germline, CDR1 is MNHEY, CDR2 SVGAGI. V was cut by 5 bases and J by 2 bases, with 9 bases left in between. The CDR3 runs to 14 residues. This chain's CDR3 is CASSQGWTNEKLFF. As DNA, the CDR3 is TGTGCCAGCAGTCAGGGGTGGACTAATGAAAAACTGTTTTTT.

The chain recombines TRBV28 with TRBJ2-7; D possibly corresponds to TRBD1 (6 bases). The V end was cut by 6 bases, the J end by 3 bases, with 12 bases between. This CDR3 contains 13 residues. Germline CDR1 is MDHEN and CDR2 is SYDVKM. In DNA form, the CDR3 reads TGTGCCAGCAGCCCCGACAGGCTCTACGAGCAGTACTTC. It yields the protein CASSPDRLYEQYF.

This sequence joins TRBV18 and TRBJ2-3; 12 nucleotides align to TRBD1. CDR3 length: 16 residues. Trimming took 4 bases from V and 6 from J; bases not matched to a gene: 8. Germline CDR1 reads KGHSH; CDR2 reads LQKENI. CDR3 DNA sequence: TGTGCCAGCTCACACTCGGGACAGGGGGCGCTTGATACGCAGTATTTT. It codes for CASSHSGQGALDTQYF. Looking up the rest from reference TRBV18 and TRBJ2-3 gives the full variable domain: NAGVMQNPRHLVRRRGQEARLRCSPMKGHSHVYWYRQLPEEGLKFMVYLQKENIIDESGMPKERFSAEFPKEGPSILRIQQVVRGDSAAYFCASSHSGQGALDTQYFGPGTRLTVL.

J is TRBJ2-2 and V is TRBV4-3; no firm D call. This CDR3 has 13 residues. Germline CDR1 is LGHNA and CDR2 is YSLEER. Trimming took off 1 base at V and 7 bases at J, with 7 bases between the two ends. CDR3 in amino acids: CASSQAPLGELFF. For the CDR3, the DNA is TGCGCCAGCAGCCAAGCCCCCCTCGGGGAGCTGTTTTTT.

The chain recombines TRBV6-5 with TRBJ2-5, with D maybe TRBD1 (6 bases). This CDR3 is built from 15 residues. Trimming removed 6 bases from V and 5 bases from J, with 19 bases in between. Per germline, CDR1 MNHEY and CDR2 SVGAGI. CDR3 protein: CASRGAGPTGETQYF. For the CDR3, the DNA is TGTGCCAGCAGGGGGGCCGGGCCCACGGGGGAGACCCAGTACTTC.

This rearrangement joins TRBV5-1 to TRBJ1-1; 8 nucleotides match TRBD1. After removal of 3 bases from V and 3 bases from J, the junction contained 7 bases not matched to a gene. The CDR3 covers 15 residues. CDR1 SGHRS and CDR2 YFSETQ come from the germline V gene. CDR3 DNA: TGCGCCAGCAGCTCGGACAGGGCGGGGGACACTGAAGCTTTCTTT. Translated: CASSSDRAGDTEAFF. The variable domain in full, with the rest retrieved from reference TRBV5-1 and TRBJ1-1, is KAGVTQTPRYLIKTRGQQVTLSCSPISGHRSVSWYQQTPGQGLQFLFEYFSETQRNKGNFPGRFSGRQFSNSRSEMNVSTLELGDSALYLCASSSDRAGDTEAFFGQGTRLTVV.

The rearrangement uses TRBV5-1 and TRBJ2-7, with 11 bases fitting TRBD2. Looked up from germline, CDR1 is SGHRS and CDR2 is YFSETQ. CDR3 size: 17 residues. V dropped 4 bases and J dropped 0; count of bases not matched to a gene: 9. The CDR3, as DNA: TGCGCCAGCAGCCCCGGACTAGCGGGTCCTAGCTCCTACGAGCAGTACTTC. Residues: CASSPGLAGPSSYEQYF.

This clone appeared a few times. As DNA, the CDR3 is TGTGCCAGCAGTCCTGGGACAGAAGCTTTCTTT. As protein: CASSPGTEAFF. This chain links TRBV27 with TRBJ1-1, with D possibly matching TRBD1 (6 bases). Deletions cut 5 bases from V and 8 bases from J, with 9 bases between. CDR1 and CDR2 (germline): MNHEY, SMNVEV (reference sequence). CDR3 size: 11 residues.

V gene TRBV7-2 combines with J gene TRBJ2-1; 10 bases map to TRBD2. This CDR3 has 15 amino acids. V trimming: 5 bases; J trimming: 2 bases; junction bases outside the gene matches: 3. CDR1 is SGHTA, CDR2 FQGNSA, per germline. CDR3: CASSPSGSAYNEQFF. The CDR3 nucleotides are TGTGCCAGCAGCCCTAGCGGGAGTGCCTACAATGAGCAGTTCTTC.

The V and J genes are TRBV5-8 and TRBJ2-1; TRBD1 matches 7 bases. Germline CDR1 SGHTS, CDR2 YDEGEE. The CDR3 is 17 residues long. The J segment lost 0 bases and the V segment lost 2 bases, leaving 8 bases of the junction unmatched. The CDR3 spells CASSFPGQASSYNEQFF. CDR3 nucleotides: TGTGCCAGCAGCTTCCCCGGACAGGCGAGCTCCTACAATGAGCAGTTCTTC.

The chain links TRBV4-1 to TRBJ2-7, with 9 bases fitting TRBD2. Germline CDR1 MGHRA, CDR2 YSYEKL. The CDR3 length is 16 residues. After removal of 1 base from V and 4 bases from J, the junction contained 8 bases not matched to a gene. CDR3 nucleotide sequence: TGCGCCAGCAGCCAAGGGGTAGCGGGGGCCTGGTACGAGCAGTACTTC. Translating gives CASSQGVAGAWYEQYF.

The chain is built from TRBV7-9 and TRBJ1-6; 8 nucleotides align to TRBD1. Germline assignment: CDR1 SEHNR and CDR2 FQNEAQ (reference sequence). This CDR3 has 14 amino acids. The V segment lost 5 bases and the J segment 8 bases; nucleotides outside the gene matches: 5. The CDR3 protein is CASSMPGQDSPLHF. In DNA, the CDR3 is TGTGCCAGCAGCATGCCGGGACAGGATTCACCCCTCCACTTT.

This clone was seen once. CDR3: CASSKGGSGRSSYEQYF. Here the CDR3 DNA reads TGTGCCAGCAGCAAAGGGGGTAGCGGGAGAAGCTCCTACGAGCAGTACTTC. The chain recombines TRBV21-1 with TRBJ2-7; the listed D gene, TRBD2, was not tested against the DNA. TRBV21-1 is classified as a pseudogene. This CDR3 contains 17 residues.

This clone was seen once. This sequence joins TRBV10-3 and TRBJ2-1, with a possible D match to TRBD2 (6 bases). The CDR3 contains 13 residues. Germline V gene lookup returns CDR1 ENHRY and CDR2 SYGVKD. Trimming took 10 bases from V and 2 from J, leaving 12 bases between them. CDR3 coding DNA: TGTGCCAGCGGGACTCCCACCTACAATGAGCAGTTCTTC. This sequence encodes CASGTPTYNEQFF.

The chain carries TRBV19 and TRBJ2-3, with D tentatively TRBD1 (5 bases). The V and J ends lost 8 bases and 0 bases respectively, with 21 bases between them. The CDR3 is made up of 17 amino acids. Germline V lookup: CDR1 LNHDA, CDR2 SQIVND (reference sequence). The CDR3 DNA follows: TGTGCCAGTGGCCCGCTATACAGGAAATCTAGCACAGATACGCAGTATTTT. Its translation: CASGPLYRKSSTDTQYF.

The J gene is TRBJ2-7, the V gene TRBV5-4; 8 nucleotides align to TRBD2. Per the germline V gene, CDR1 is SGHNT and CDR2 is YYREEE (reference sequence). The length of the CDR3 is 16 residues. Unmatched junction bases numbered 16, after V lost 4 bases and J lost 7 bases. The DNA for the CDR3 is TGTGCCAGCAGCCCCGGGGCGGGACTAGGGCCTCGTGAGCAGTACTTC. This sequence encodes CASSPGAGLGPREQYF.

The chain has TRBV14 and TRBJ2-1; TRBD2 aligns across 8 bases. V was pared by 3 bases and J by 4 bases, with 11 bases of the junction left unmatched. CDR3 length: 17 amino acids. Germline CDR1 and CDR2: SGHDN and FVKESK. The DNA for the CDR3 is TGTGCCAGCAGCCACCTCGGCGGCGGGAGGTGGTACAATGAGCAGTTCTTC. This gives the protein CASSHLGGGRWYNEQFF. Complete variable domain (other parts from reference TRBV14 and TRBJ2-1): EAGVTQFPSHSVIEKGQTVTLRCDPISGHDNLYWYRRVMGKEIKFLLHFVKESKQDESGMPNNRFLAERTGGTYSTLKVQPAELEDSGVYFCASSHLGGGRWYNEQFFGPGTRLTVL.

The rearrangement links TRBV27 to TRBJ2-5; the match to TRBD2 covers 12 bases. The V gene end was trimmed by 6 bases and the J gene end by 3 bases; junction bases not matched to a gene: 11. The CDR3 sequence is 17 residues long. Germline V gene lookup returns CDR1 MNHEY and CDR2 SMNVEV (reference sequence). CDR3 residues: CASSPPPGLAGKETQYF. For the CDR3, the DNA is TGTGCCAGCAGCCCCCCCCCGGGACTAGCGGGTAAAGAGACCCAGTACTTC.

The rearrangement links TRBV7-9 to TRBJ2-5; D may be TRBD1 (5 bases). Deletions cut 5 bases from V and 4 bases from J, with 23 bases between. The V gene's germline CDR1 is SEHNR and CDR2 FQNEAQ (reference sequence). This CDR3 has 17 amino acids. The CDR3 spells CASSRNPPAGLRETQYF. The CDR3 DNA sequence: TGTGCCAGCAGCCGCAACCCCCCGGCAGGGTTGCGAGAGACCCAGTACTTC.

The chain uses TRBV3-1 (or the pseudogene TRBV3-2) and TRBJ2-1; 10 bases line up with TRBD1. Trimming cost V 8 bases and J 4 bases; bases outside gene matches: 5. The CDR3 runs to 14 residues. Germline lookup yields CDR1 LGHDT and CDR2 YNNKEL (reference sequence). CDR3 coding DNA: TGTGCCAGCCTGGGGGGACAGGGGTACAATGAGCAGTTCTTC. This translates into CASLGGQGYNEQFF.

Only one count was recorded for this clone. The rearrangement uses TRBV3-1 (or the pseudogene TRBV3-2) and TRBJ2-7; 9 bases fit TRBD1. Germline V CDR1 and CDR2: LGHDT, YNNKEL (reference sequence). The J segment lost 2 bases and the V segment lost 6 bases, leaving 2 bases of the junction unmatched. The CDR3 covers 13 residues. The DNA for the CDR3 is TGTGCCAGCAGGGGACAGGGACCCTACGAGCAGTACTTC. This codes for CASRGQGPYEQYF.

This sequence joins TRBV11-2 and TRBJ2-1; 10 bases fit TRBD2. This CDR3 spans 18 amino acids. V was clipped by 5 bases and J by 4 bases; unmatched bases: 14. Germline V CDR1 and CDR2: SGHAT, FQNNGV. CDR3 in DNA: TGTGCCAGCAGCCCCACTAGCGGGATGGGGGGGGTATACAATGAGCAGTTCTTC. Its protein is CASSPTSGMGGVYNEQFF.

The CDR3 DNA reads as TGTGCCAGTAGGACTATCCAGAACACCGGGGAGCTGTTTTTT. It is translated as CASRTIQNTGELFF. The V gene is TRBV19, the J gene TRBJ2-2, with D possibly TRBD2 on 5 matching bases. Trimming removed 6 bases at V and 1 base at J, with 9 bases between. CDR3 size: 14 residues. Germline CDR1 and CDR2: LNHDA and SQIVND (reference sequence).